This TCR beta chain was documented in a study of blood T cell repertoires in COVID-19. Study at large: T cells, B-cell-depleted T cells, or PBMCs supplied cDNA or gDNA.

Profiling relied on immunoSEQ multiplex PCR, and the TCRdb table lists in-frame clones only, not all of them. This table holds about 400,000 clones, nearly 90% found once. Cohort placement rested on clinical history that participants reported themselves. The specimen was PBMCs or T cells enriched from blood (not recorded which). This sequence originates from a woman aged 40-49 years with acute COVID-19.

The CDR3 DNA follows: TGTGCCAGCAGCCAAGTAAGGTCGGGGAGGCGAAGGACTGAAGCTTTCTTT. As protein: CASSQVRSGRRRTEAFF. This chain joins TRBV3-1 (or the pseudogene TRBV3-2) and TRBJ1-1, with no clear D. The germline V gene has CDR1 LGHDT and CDR2 YNNKEL (reference sequence). V dropped 1 base and J dropped 5 bases, with 20 bases sitting between them. The CDR3 contains 17 residues.